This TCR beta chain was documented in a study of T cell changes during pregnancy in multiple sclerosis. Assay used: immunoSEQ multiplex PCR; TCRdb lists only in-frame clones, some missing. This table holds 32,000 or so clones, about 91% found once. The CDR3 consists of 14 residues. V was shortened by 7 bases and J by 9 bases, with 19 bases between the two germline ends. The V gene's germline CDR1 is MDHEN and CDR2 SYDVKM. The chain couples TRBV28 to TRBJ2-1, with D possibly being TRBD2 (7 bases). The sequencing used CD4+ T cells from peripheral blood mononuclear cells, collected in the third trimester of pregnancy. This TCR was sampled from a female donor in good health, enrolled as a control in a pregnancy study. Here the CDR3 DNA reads TGTGCCAGCACGGAAGGGGGGGGGCCAGGTGAGCAGTTCTTC. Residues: CASTEGGGPGEQFF.